The 10 T cell receptor beta chains in this list originate from one sample, sequenced in a study of blood T cell repertoires in COVID-19. Clones were sequenced by immunoSEQ multiplex PCR, and TCRdb holds only the in-frame ones, with some missing. The sample gives some 290,000 clones, roughly 91% of which show up once; approximately 2.5% is in the top ten. Material: PBMCs or T cells enriched from blood (not recorded which). The receptor set was obtained from a woman in her forties with acute COVID-19.

This clone was recorded only once. The gene calls are TRBV6-5 and TRBJ1-2, with D possibly matching TRBD1 (5 bases). The CDR3 runs to 14 residues. Germline V gives CDR1 MNHEY, CDR2 SVGAGI. The V and J ends lost 6 bases and 3 bases respectively, with 14 bases between them. This CDR3 reads CASRGQGSYYGYTF. The CDR3 DNA reads as TGTGCCAGCAGGGGCCAGGGCTCTTACTATGGCTACACCTTC.

The chain employs TRBV6-5 and TRBJ1-2, with 7 bases identical to TRBD1. The CDR3 is made up of 13 amino acids. The germline gives CDR1 MNHEY, CDR2 SVGAGI. The V and J ends lost 6 bases and 8 bases, in that order; junction bases with no gene match: 9. CDR3 DNA sequence: TGTGCCAGCAGGCCAGGGGGTTTGGAGGGCTACACCTTC. Its translation: CASRPGGLEGYTF.

The chain has TRBV24-1 and TRBJ2-1; TRBD2 agrees at 9 bases. CDR3 length: 16 residues. V trimming: 0 bases; J trimming: 10 bases; junction bases outside the gene matches: 9. Germline V CDR1 and CDR2: KGHDR, SFDVKD. The CDR3 reads CATSDLGLASAGEQFF. In DNA form, the CDR3 reads TGTGCCACCAGTGATTTGGGACTAGCGTCCGCGGGGGAGCAGTTCTTC.

This chain connects TRBV7-2 to TRBJ2-5; possibly TRBD2 for D (5 bases). The V gene's germline CDR1 is SGHTA and CDR2 FQGNSA. Trimming removed 4 bases from V and 7 bases from J, with 13 bases in between. The CDR3 loop spans 13 amino acids. The CDR3 bases are TGTGCCAGCAGCTCAGGACTCGGCGGGACCCAGTACTTC. Protein product: CASSSGLGGTQYF.

Only a few counts were recorded for this clone. This chain joins TRBV2 and TRBJ1-4; TRBD1 might be the D (6 bases). Germline assignment: CDR1 SNHLY and CDR2 FYNNEI. V was cut by 7 bases and J by 15 bases, with 18 bases left in between. The CDR3 has 12 residues. CDR3 sequence (DNA): TGTGCCAGCACCCTGTTCCCAGGGGAAATGTTTTTT. It translates to CASTLFPGEMFF.

This rearrangement joins TRBV10-1 to TRBJ2-7; perhaps TRBD1 as D (6 bases). The CDR3 has 15 residues. Germline CDR1 WNHNN, CDR2 SYGVQD (reference sequence). Trimming removed 2 bases at V and 2 bases at J, with 13 bases between. CDR3 amino acids: CASSERGQKTYEQYF. CDR3 DNA sequence: TGCGCCAGCAGTGAGAGGGGACAAAAAACCTACGAGCAGTACTTC.

The V call is TRBV18, the J call TRBJ1-1, with D perhaps matching TRBD1 (6 bases). The CDR3 has 14 residues. Trimming shortened V by 6 bases and J by 1 base, and 12 bases separated the two germline ends. The germline V gene encodes CDR1 KGHSH and CDR2 LQKENI. DNA of the CDR3: TGTGCCAGCTCCCTGGGGGGGGCGAACACTGAAGCTTTCTTT. Translated, it gives CASSLGGANTEAFF.

The V call is TRBV23-1, the J call TRBJ1-1; no clear D gene. TRBV23-1 is an ORF; its function is uncertain. The CDR3 has 20 amino acids. Trimming took off 0 bases at V and 1 base at J, with 24 bases between the two ends. The CDR3 coding sequence is TGCGCCAGCAGTCAATCCCAACCGCCCGGGGTAAGGTGTCCGAACACTGAAGCTTTCTTT. This translates into CASSQSQPPGVRCPNTEAFF.

In nucleotides, the CDR3 is TGTGCCAGCAGCTTAAGCGGGAGTGATCAAGAGACCCAGTACTTC. Translating it yields CASSLSGSDQETQYF. This chain joins TRBV7-9 and TRBJ2-5; 8 bases line up with TRBD2. The CDR3 is 15 residues long. The V and J ends lost 2 bases and 2 bases, in that order; junction bases with no gene match: 4. The germline V gene has CDR1 SEHNR and CDR2 FQNEAQ (reference sequence).

The chain is built from TRBV9 and TRBJ1-3; 8 bases fit TRBD1. This CDR3 spans 15 amino acids. Germline trimming cut 4 bases from V and 4 bases from J; bases unmatched to any gene: 7. The germline V gene has CDR1 SGDLS and CDR2 YYNGEE. CDR3 nucleotide sequence: TGTGCCAGCAGCCCACGGACAGGGACGGGAAACACCATATATTTT. Its translation is CASSPRTGTGNTIYF.